These 5 T cell receptor beta chains came from one sample sequenced in a study of blood T cell repertoires in COVID-19. The data were produced by immunoSEQ multiplex PCR, yet TCRdb's version contains in-frame clones alone and is incomplete. Altogether fewer than 250,000 clones are present, about 88% being singletons, with the ten largest covering roughly 3%. Sequenced sample: peripheral blood. These receptors came from a man aged 55 to 70 with acute or convalescent COVID-19.

The CDR3 loop reads CASSPSRTGRSYNEQFF. The CDR3 region has the DNA TGTGCCAGCTCACCATCACGGACAGGCCGCTCCTACAATGAGCAGTTCTTC. The chain recombines TRBV18 with TRBJ2-1; 7 bases align to TRBD1. The length of the CDR3 is 17 residues. Germline V lookup: CDR1 KGHSH, CDR2 LQKENI. V shed 2 bases, J shed 0 bases, and the junction held 7 bases outside the gene matches.

This chain connects TRBV10-3 to TRBJ2-3; D unresolved. The CDR3 has 14 residues. Per the germline V gene, CDR1 is ENHRY and CDR2 is SYGVKD. The V end was cut by 7 bases, the J end by 0 bases, with 11 bases between. The CDR3 nucleotides are TGTGCCATCAAGGAACAGCCTAGCACAGATACGCAGTATTTT. Translating it yields CAIKEQPSTDTQYF.

V is TRBV5-4 and J is TRBJ2-7, with D possibly matching TRBD2 (7 bases). Germline V lookup: CDR1 SGHNT, CDR2 YYREEE (reference sequence). V shed 0 bases and J shed 6 bases, with 13 bases lying between them. This CDR3 spans 14 amino acids. CDR3 sequence: CASSLGGGQGEQYF. CDR3 bases: TGTGCCAGCAGCTTGGGGGGGGGCCAAGGCGAGCAGTACTTC.

The chain carries TRBV7-2 and TRBJ2-1; D is perhaps TRBD1 or TRBD2 (5 bases each). The V gene lost 9 bases and the J gene lost 0 bases, with 12 bases spanning the gap. CDR3 length: 14 amino acids. Germline-derived CDR1 and CDR2 are SGHTA and FQGNSA. The CDR3, as DNA: TGTGCCAGTAGCAGGGAGAGCTCCTACAATGAGCAGTTCTTC. Translated: CASSRESSYNEQFF.

This chain joins TRBV9 and TRBJ2-5, with D maybe TRBD2 (6 bases). The V end lost 3 bases, the J end lost 1 base, and 16 bases lay between the germline ends. Germline values: CDR1 SGDLS, CDR2 YYNGEE. The CDR3 has 16 amino acids. Here the CDR3 reads CASSGHGGAPQETQYF. As DNA, the CDR3 is TGTGCCAGCAGCGGCCACGGGGGAGCGCCCCAAGAGACCCAGTACTTC. The whole variable domain, filled in from reference TRBV9 and TRBJ2-5, reads DSGVTQTPKHLITATGQRVTLRCSPRSGDLSVYWYQQSLDQGLQFLIQYYNGEERAKGNILERFSAQQFPDLHSELNLSSLELGDSALYFCASSGHGGAPQETQYFGPGTRLLVL.